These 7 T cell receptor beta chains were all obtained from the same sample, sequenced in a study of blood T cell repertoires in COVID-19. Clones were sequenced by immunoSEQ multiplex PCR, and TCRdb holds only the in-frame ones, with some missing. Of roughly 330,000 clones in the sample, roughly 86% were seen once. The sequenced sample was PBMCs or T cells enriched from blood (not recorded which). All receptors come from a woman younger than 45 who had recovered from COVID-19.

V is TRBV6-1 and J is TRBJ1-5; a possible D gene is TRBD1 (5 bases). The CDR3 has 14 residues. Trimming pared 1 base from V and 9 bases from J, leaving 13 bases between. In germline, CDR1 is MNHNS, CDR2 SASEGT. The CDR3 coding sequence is TGTGCCAGCAGTGAAGTAGGGGTTGATCGGCCCCAGCATTTT. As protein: CASSEVGVDRPQHF.

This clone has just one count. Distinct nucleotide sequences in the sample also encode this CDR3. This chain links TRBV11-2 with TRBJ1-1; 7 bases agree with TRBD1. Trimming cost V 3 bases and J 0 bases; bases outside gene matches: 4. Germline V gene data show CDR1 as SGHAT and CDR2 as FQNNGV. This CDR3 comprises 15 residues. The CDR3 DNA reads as TGTGCCAGCAGCTTGAGGGGACAGATGAACACTGAAGCTTTCTTT. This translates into CASSLRGQMNTEAFF.

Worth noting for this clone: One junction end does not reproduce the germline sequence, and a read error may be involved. CDR3 nucleotides: TGTACCTGGAGTCCGGGACAGGGGGCGATCGGGGAGCTGTTTTTT. This codes for CTWSPGQGAIGELFF. The rearrangement joins TRBV30 to TRBJ2-2, with 12 bases lining up with TRBD1. The CDR3 covers 15 residues. The germline gives CDR1 GTSNPN, CDR2 SVGIG (reference sequence). The entire variable domain, with the rest obtained from reference TRBV30 and TRBJ2-2, is as follows: SQTIHQWPATLVQPVGSPLSLECTVEGTSNPNLYWYRQAAGRGLQLLFYSVGIGQISSEVPQNLSASRPQDRQFILSSKKLLLSDSGFYLCTWSPGQGAIGELFFGEGSRLTVL.

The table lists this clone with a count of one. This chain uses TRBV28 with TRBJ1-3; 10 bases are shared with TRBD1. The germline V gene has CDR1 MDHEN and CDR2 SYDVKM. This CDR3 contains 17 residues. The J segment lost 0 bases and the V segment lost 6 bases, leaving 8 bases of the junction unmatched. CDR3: CASSNGGQGHSGNTIYF. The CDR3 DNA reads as TGTGCCAGCAGCAACGGGGGACAGGGGCACTCTGGAAACACCATATATTTT.

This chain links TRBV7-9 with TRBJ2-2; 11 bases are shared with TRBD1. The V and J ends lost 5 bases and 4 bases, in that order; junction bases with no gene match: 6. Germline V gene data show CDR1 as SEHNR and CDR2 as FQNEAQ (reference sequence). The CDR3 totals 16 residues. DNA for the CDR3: TGTGCCAGCAGCCTCGGGACAGGGGGTTTCACCGGGGAGCTGTTTTTT. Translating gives CASSLGTGGFTGELFF. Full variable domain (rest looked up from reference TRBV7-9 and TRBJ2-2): DTGVSQNPRHKITKRGQNVTFRCDPISEHNRLYWYRQTLGQGPEFLTYFQNEAQLEKSRLLSDRFSAERPKGSFSTLEIQRTEQGDSAMYLCASSLGTGGFTGELFFGEGSRLTVL.

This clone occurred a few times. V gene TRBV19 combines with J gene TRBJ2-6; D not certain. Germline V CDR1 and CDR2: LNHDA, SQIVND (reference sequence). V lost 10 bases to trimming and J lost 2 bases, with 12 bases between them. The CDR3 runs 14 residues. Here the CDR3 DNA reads TGTGCCACCGAGAGGTCGGCTGGGGCCAACGTCCTGACTTTC. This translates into CATERSAGANVLTF.

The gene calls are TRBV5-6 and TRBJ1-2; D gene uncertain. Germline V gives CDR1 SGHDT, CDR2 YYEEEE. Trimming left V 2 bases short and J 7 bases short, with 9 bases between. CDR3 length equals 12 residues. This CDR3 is CASSFGLGGYTF. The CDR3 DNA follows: TGTGCCAGCAGCTTTGGGCTGGGTGGCTACACCTTC.